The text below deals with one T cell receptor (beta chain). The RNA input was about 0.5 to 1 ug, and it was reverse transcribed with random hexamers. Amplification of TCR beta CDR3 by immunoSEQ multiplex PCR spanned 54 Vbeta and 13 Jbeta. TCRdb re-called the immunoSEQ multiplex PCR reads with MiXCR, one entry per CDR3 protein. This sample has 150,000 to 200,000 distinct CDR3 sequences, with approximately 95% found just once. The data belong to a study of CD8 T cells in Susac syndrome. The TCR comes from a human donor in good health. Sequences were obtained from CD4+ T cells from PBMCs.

CDR3 protein: CASSEGLAETDTQYF. The CDR3 bases are TGTGCCAGCAGTGAGGGACTAGCGGAAACAGATACGCAGTATTTT. The chain is built from TRBV6-1 and TRBJ2-3; TRBD2 matches at 11 bases. Germline lookup yields CDR1 MNHNS and CDR2 SASEGT. With V trimmed by 3 bases and J by 3 bases, 2 bases remained unmatched. The CDR3 spans 15 residues.